Listed below are T cell receptor beta chains from one sample, sequenced in a study of blood T cells in healthy people across ages. TCRdb passed the 5' RACE reads through MiXCR, listing each CDR3 protein once. The table records over 1,500,000 distinct CDR3 sequences, about two fifths of them present only once. The sequenced material came from blood. These receptors were taken from a human donor in good health. Both conserved end residues are part of each CDR3. D genes are given only for firm matches. Rows give clone size only sometimes, using once, few, many, or a class for an expanded clone.

V	size	J	D	CDR3	DNA
TRBV20-1	few	TRBJ2-1	NA	CSARDRRGHNEQFF	TGCAGTGCTAGAGATAGGCGGGGACACAATGAGCAGTTCTTC
TRBV7-2	NA	TRBJ2-1	TRBD2	CASSLSHAGGRYEQFF	TGTGCCAGCAGCTTGTCCCACGCGGGGGGGCGCTATGAGCAGTTCTTC
TRBV6-1	many	TRBJ2-7	TRBD1	CASSEDGTGAYEQYF	TGTGCCAGCAGTGAAGATGGGACAGGGGCCTACGAGCAGTACTTC
TRBV4-1	NA	TRBJ2-7	NA	CANSQGGGRGQITYEQYF	TGCGCCAACAGCCAAGGAGGGGGCCGGGGACAGATAACCTACGAGCAGTACTTC
TRBV7-2	few	TRBJ2-5	TRBD1	CASSFSPGTAETQYF	TGTGCCAGCAGCTTTTCACCCGGGACAGCGGAGACCCAGTACTTC
TRBV4-2	NA	TRBJ2-3	TRBD2	CASSQDHLAGGGDTQYF	TGTGCCAGCAGCCAAGATCATTTAGCGGGGGGAGGAGATACGCAGTATTTT
TRBV4-3	NA	TRBJ1-4	NA	CASSQDPGRGSEKLFF	TGCGCCAGCAGCCAAGATCCAGGGAGGGGGAGTGAAAAACTGTTTTTT
TRBV6-5	few	TRBJ2-7	NA	CASRSRDIFYEQYF	TGTGCCAGCAGATCACGGGACATCTTCTACGAGCAGTACTTC
TRBV6-2/TRBV6-3	NA	TRBJ2-1	NA	CASSYSPPEGLGNEQFF	TGTGCCAGCAGCTACAGCCCCCCAGAGGGGTTGGGAAATGAGCAGTTCTTC
TRBV29-1	NA	TRBJ1-2	NA	CSVSGGGGYTF	TGCAGCGTGAGTGGGGGAGGTGGCTACACCTTC
TRBV6-2/TRBV6-3	few	TRBJ2-7	NA	CASSYTDRDRTSYEQYF	TGTGCCAGCAGTTACACCGACCGGGACCGTACTTCCTACGAGCAGTACTTC
TRBV5-1	many	TRBJ2-4	NA	CASSLDAGLAKNIQYF	TGCGCCAGCAGCTTGGATGCAGGCCTAGCCAAAAACATTCAGTACTTC
TRBV29-1	few	TRBJ2-1	NA	CSVDGQTRWEQFF	TGCAGCGTGGACGGACAGACGAGGTGGGAGCAGTTCTTC
TRBV6-6	few	TRBJ2-7	TRBD1	CASSLLPGQGYEQYF	TGTGCCAGCAGTCTTCTTCCGGGACAGGGGTACGAGCAGTACTTC
TRBV4-2	NA	TRBJ2-3	TRBD1	CASSPGAQGTDTQYF	TGTGCCAGCAGCCCAGGGGCACAGGGGACAGATACGCAGTATTTT
TRBV4-3	NA	TRBJ2-1	NA	CASSQVTGRVEQFF	TGCGCCAGCAGCCAAGTTACCGGCCGGGTTGAGCAGTTCTTC
TRBV24-1	NA	TRBJ2-2	TRBD2	CATSDFHTGGTGELFF	TGTGCCACCAGTGATTTTCATACGGGGGGAACCGGGGAACTGTTTTTT
TRBV5-5	few	TRBJ2-5	TRBD1	CASSFYRGFQETQYF	TGTGCCAGCAGCTTTTACAGGGGGTTCCAAGAGACCCAGTACTTC
TRBV20-1	NA	TRBJ2-7	TRBD2	CSAYSGEGMQQYF	TGCAGTGCTTATAGCGGGGAAGGGATGCAGCAGTACTTC
TRBV6-5	few	TRBJ1-4	NA	CASSYSPGQGGTNEKLFF	TGTGCCAGCAGTTACTCGCCTGGGCAGGGCGGGACTAATGAAAAACTGTTTTTT
TRBV7-2	many	TRBJ1-2	NA	CASSLGRSYGYTF	TGTGCCAGCAGCTTAGGCCGCAGCTATGGCTACACCTTC
TRBV28	NA	TRBJ2-5	TRBD2	CASSLRLAGGPRETQYF	TGTGCCAGCAGTCTAAGACTAGCGGGGGGGCCACGAGAGACCCAGTACTTC
TRBV4-3	NA	TRBJ2-1	TRBD2	CASSQEEPAGGRLSSYNEQFF	TGCGCCAGCAGCCAAGAAGAACCAGCGGGGGGCCGCCTGAGCTCCTACAATGAGCAGTTCTTC
TRBV27	few	TRBJ2-7	TRBD2	CASSPAGGAGINEQYF	TGTGCCAGCAGTCCTGCGGGGGGAGCGGGGATCAACGAGCAGTACTTC
TRBV9	NA	TRBJ1-2	NA	CASSVDPVNHGYTF	TGTGCCAGCAGCGTAGATCCGGTAAACCATGGCTACACCTTC
TRBV19	many	TRBJ2-2	NA	CASSISRNTGELFF	TGTGCCAGTAGTATAAGTAGGAACACCGGGGAGCTGTTTTTT
TRBV6-1	NA	TRBJ2-7	TRBD2	CASRLSTLAGLAYEQYF	TGTGCCAGCAGGCTATCAACGCTAGCGGGGCTAGCCTACGAGCAGTACTTC
TRBV27	NA	TRBJ1-5	TRBD1	CASSANRGGSQPQHF	TGTGCCAGCAGTGCTAACCGAGGGGGCAGTCAGCCCCAGCATTTT
TRBV10-3	NA	TRBJ1-5	NA	CAISGGDYQPQHF	TGTGCCATCAGTGGGGGGGATTATCAGCCCCAGCATTTT
TRBV7-2	few	TRBJ2-5	NA	CASSPRQGGAQETQYF	TGTGCCAGCAGCCCCCGACAGGGAGGGGCTCAAGAGACCCAGTACTTC
TRBV12-5	NA	TRBJ2-7	TRBD1	CASGFGTAYEQYF	TGTGCTAGTGGCTTCGGGACAGCCTACGAGCAGTACTTC